This is a list of T cell receptor beta chains from one sample in a study of T cell responses to AZD1222 COVID-19 vaccine. Clones were sequenced by immunoSEQ multiplex PCR, and TCRdb holds only the in-frame ones, with some missing. In the table there are 75,000 to 95,000 clones, approximately 88% of which are singletons. The sequenced sample was peripheral blood, obtained 28 days after the second dose of the MenACWY control vaccine. Every receptor here comes from an adult who received the MenACWY meningococcal vaccine as a control. Each CDR3 is given with its conserved first and last residue. D genes are given only for firm matches. Size is omitted from some rows. Given values are once, few, many or a class for expanded clones.

j_call d_call clone_size v_call cdr3_nt cdr3_aa
TRBJ1-1 TRBD1 . TRBV6-5 TGTGCCAGCAGTTATGTAGGGGGCGGAAACACTGAAGCTTTCTTT CASSYVGGGNTEAFF
TRBJ2-1 . once TRBV6-5 TGTGCCAGCAGTTACTCACGGGGGATGAGGGATGAGCAGTTCTTC CASSYSRGMRDEQFF
TRBJ1-1 . . TRBV9 TGTGCCAGCAGTGCGAGAGGGTACACTGAAGCTTTCTTT CASSARGYTEAFF
TRBJ2-7 . . TRBV21-1 TGTGCCAGCAGCAAACCCCGTAGCGGCAGCTCCTACGAGCAGTACTTC CASSKPRSGSSYEQYF
TRBJ2-1 TRBD1 . TRBV4-2 TGTGCCAGCAGCCCAGCGGGACAGGGGAACAATGAGCAGTTCTTC CASSPAGQGNNEQFF
TRBJ1-2 . . TRBV18 TGTGCCAGCTCACGAGGTCTAGGGCAGCAAGATAACTATGGCTACACCTTC CASSRGLGQQDNYGYTF
TRBJ1-1 TRBD1 . TRBV9 TGTGCCAGCAGCCCCCAGGACAGGGGGGGTTTCTTT CASSPQDRGGFF
TRBJ1-1 . once TRBV28 TGTGCCAGCAGTTTACCTCTTGGGGTGAACACTGAAGCTTTCTTT CASSLPLGVNTEAFF
TRBJ2-1 . . TRBV14 TGTGCCAGCAGCCAAGGTTGGGGGTCGAGCTCCTACAATGAGCAGTTCTTC CASSQGWGSSSYNEQFF
TRBJ1-2 TRBD1 . TRBV10-3 TGTGCCATCAGAAACCTTAGACAGGGCACTAACTATGGCTACACCTTC CAIRNLRQGTNYGYTF
TRBJ2-3 . . TRBV14 TGTGCCAGCAGCCTAGGGAGGAATGGGGCCGCAGATACGCAGTATTTT CASSLGRNGAADTQYF
TRBJ1-3 . . TRBV28 TGTGCCAGCGCTCTTACCGGCCAGTATAAGGGAAACACCATATATTTT CASALTGQYKGNTIYF
TRBJ1-5 . . TRBV24-1 TGTGCCACCAGTGACCCACGGGTAGGGAGGCCCCAGCATTTT CATSDPRVGRPQHF
TRBJ1-2 . . TRBV30 TGTGCCTGGAGTGCCGGCCTACAGGTCGGCGGCTACACCTTC CAWSAGLQVGGYTF
TRBJ1-1 TRBD1 few TRBV5-1 TGCGCCAGCAGCTTCCACAGGGGGAGGACCACTGAAGCTTTCTTT CASSFHRGRTTEAFF
TRBJ2-7 . . TRBV19 TGTGCCAGTAGTATAGGACAGCCCTCCTACGAGCAGTACTTC CASSIGQPSYEQYF
TRBJ2-3 TRBD1 . TRBV18 TGTGCCAGCTCACCCGCAGGGGGTTCAGATACGCAGTATTTT CASSPAGGSDTQYF
TRBJ2-1 TRBD1 . TRBV29-1 TGCAGCGTGGGGGACAGGGGGTCCTACAATGAGCAGTTCTTC CSVGDRGSYNEQFF
TRBJ2-7 TRBD2 . TRBV7-2 TGTGCCAGCAGCCGGTCGACGGGGGGTTACGAGCAGTACTTC CASSRSTGGYEQYF
TRBJ2-3 . . TRBV27 TGTGCCAGCAGTTTTATACAGACAGATACGCAGTATTTT CASSFIQTDTQYF
TRBJ1-1 TRBD1 . TRBV7-2 TGTGCCAGCAGCTTTAGGGGGCAGAACACTGAAGCTTTCTTT CASSFRGQNTEAFF
TRBJ1-5 TRBD1 . TRBV19 TGTGCCAGTAGTCTTGACAGGGCCCAGCATTTT CASSLDRAQHF
TRBJ1-6 . . TRBV6-5 TGTGCCACCTTGAAGGGGGGCTCCTATAATTCACCCCTCCACTTT CATLKGGSYNSPLHF
TRBJ2-7 . . TRBV18 TGTGCCAGCTCACCGATTAGCAGCGGATACGAGCAGTACTTC CASSPISSGYEQYF
TRBJ1-2 TRBD1 . TRBV15 TGTGCCACCAGCGCCCGGGGACAGGAAAACTATGGCTACACCTTC CATSARGQENYGYTF
TRBJ2-7 . once TRBV6-5 TGTGCCAGCAGTTTACAGGTCTCCTACGAGCAGTACTTC CASSLQVSYEQYF
TRBJ2-7 . . TRBV18 TGTGCCAGCTCTCTGGAGTTTTCCTACGAGCAGTACTTC CASSLEFSYEQYF
TRBJ1-1 . . TRBV25-1 TGTGCCAGCAGTGAATCGGGCCGTCGGGCTGAAGCTTTCTTT CASSESGRRAEAFF
TRBJ1-2 . . TRBV28 TGTGCCAGCAGCTCCGGCCCTGGCAGGGTAGGGGGCTACACCTTC CASSSGPGRVGGYTF
TRBJ1-2 . once TRBV7-2 TGTGCCAGCAGCTTAGATCTCGTCAGCTACTATGGCTACACCTTC CASSLDLVSYYGYTF
TRBJ1-1 . . TRBV19 TGTGCCAGTAGTTCGGGGGGCGCAGGGAAAACTGAAGCTTTCTTT CASSSGGAGKTEAFF
TRBJ1-4 TRBD1 many TRBV6-5 TGTGCCAGCAGTTCCGGCCCTGGGACAGGGGAGGAAAAACTGTTTTTT CASSSGPGTGEEKLFF
TRBJ2-7 . . TRBV2 TGTGCCAGCACCGCGGGACACCAACTTTCCTACGAGCAGTACTTC CASTAGHQLSYEQYF
TRBJ2-2 . . TRBV3-1/TRBV3-2 TGTGCCAGCACCTCAGGCCCCACCGGGGAGCTGTTTTTT CASTSGPTGELFF
TRBJ1-2 TRBD1 . TRBV6-5 TGTGCCATCGACAGGGCCCGGGAGGGAGGAGGCTACACCTTC CAIDRAREGGGYTF
TRBJ2-1 . . TRBV4-3 TGCGCCAGCAGCCAAGATGTCTTGGGGGATGAGCAGTTCTTC CASSQDVLGDEQFF